This passage covers 25 T cell receptor beta chains from one sample sequenced in a study of CD8+CD57+ T cells in acquired aplastic anemia. Selection for sequencing was limited to patients who had shown CD8+CD57+ cell expansion by flow cytometry. Genomic DNA acted as the template from which TCR beta VDJ combination and CDR3 sequence profiling were carried out. From the reads, TCRdb called clonotypes with MiXCR, one entry per CDR3 protein. This sample carries approximately 470,000 distinct CDR3 sequences, less than 35% of them seen once, and the ten largest clones take less than 1%. Material for sequencing was sorted CD4+, CD8+, or CD8+CD57+ T cells (not recorded which) from PBMCs. These receptors were collected from a human donor with aplastic anemia.

V usage is TRBV10-3 and J usage is TRBJ1-4, with a possible D match to TRBD1 (6 bases). Deletions cut 6 bases from V and 5 bases from J, with 16 bases between. Germline CDR1 is ENHRY and CDR2 is SYGVKD. The CDR3 is 15 residues long. The CDR3 loop reads CAISRGTGQNEKLFF. DNA for the CDR3: TGTGCCATCAGCCGAGGAACAGGGCAAAATGAAAAACTGTTTTTT.

This clonotype was counted a few times. The chain recombines TRBV19 with TRBJ1-6, with TRBD1 matching over 8 bases. Germline values: CDR1 LNHDA, CDR2 SQIVND (reference sequence). CDR3 length: 15 amino acids. Trimming took 5 bases from V and 8 from J; bases not matched to a gene: 8. The DNA of the CDR3 is TGTGCCAGTAGTGAAAGACAGGGGTTTTATTCACCCCTCCACTTT. It specifies CASSERQGFYSPLHF.

As concerns this clonotype: The junction departs from the called germline gene at one end, perhaps through a read error. This rearrangement joins TRBV2 to TRBJ2-6, with 8 bases fitting TRBD2. CDR1 is SNHLY and CDR2 is FYNNEI in the germline V gene. The CDR3 runs to 17 residues. The CDR3 sequence is CASSEIAGFSGADVLTF. The CDR3, as DNA: TGTGCCAGCAGTGAAATAGCGGGGTTCTCTGGGGCCGACGTCCTGACTTTC.

This chain links TRBV9 with TRBJ2-3; D is undetermined. Germline V gene data show CDR1 as SGDLS and CDR2 as YYNGEE. V lost 1 base, J lost 4 bases, and 16 bases lay in between. CDR3 length equals 16 residues. Written as DNA, the CDR3 is TGTGCCAGCAGCGTATCGGGTCTTGGTGGCGCAGATACGCAGTATTTT. This encodes CASSVSGLGGADTQYF. The full variable domain, in which reference TRBV9 and TRBJ2-3 provide the parts outside the CDR3, is DSGVTQTPKHLITATGQRVTLRCSPRSGDLSVYWYQQSLDQGLQFLIQYYNGEERAKGNILERFSAQQFPDLHSELNLSSLELGDSALYFCASSVSGLGGADTQYFGPGTRLTVL.

The chain carries TRBV5-1 and TRBJ2-7; D not resolved. Trimming stripped 0 bases from V and 0 bases from J, with 13 bases between. Germline CDR1 is SGHRS and CDR2 is YFSETQ. The CDR3 is made up of 16 amino acids. Written as DNA, the CDR3 is TGCGCCAGCAGCTTGGGTGGCAGCAGGAGCTCCTACGAGCAGTACTTC. This encodes CASSLGGSRSSYEQYF.

This clonotype was counted many times. The chain has TRBV2 and TRBJ2-7; D remains unclear. With 2 bases removed from V and 4 bases from J, the gap between germline ends came to 0 bases. Per the germline V gene, CDR1 is SNHLY and CDR2 is FYNNEI. This CDR3 comprises 10 residues. The DNA for the CDR3 is TGTGCCAGCAGTGAATACGAGCAGTACTTC. Protein sequence: CASSEYEQYF.

In this sample, this clonotype turned up a few times. The J gene is TRBJ2-7, the V gene TRBV4-1; possibly TRBD1 for D (5 bases). Germline CDR1 is MGHRA and CDR2 is YSYEKL. The CDR3 loop spans 17 amino acids. Trimming pared 1 base from V and 0 bases from J, leaving 16 bases between. The CDR3 loop reads CASSQVVNHGHSYEQYF. The CDR3 DNA is TGCGCCAGCAGCCAAGTCGTGAATCACGGACACTCCTACGAGCAGTACTTC.

This clonotype was seen many times. This chain uses TRBV7-3 with TRBJ1-2, with a tentative D call TRBD1 (6 bases). Trimming pared 5 bases from V and 1 base from J, leaving 17 bases between. CDR3 length equals 16 residues. Germline CDR1 reads SGHTA; CDR2 reads FQGTGA. CDR3 sequence: CASSLVGGAFNYGYTF. Written as DNA, the CDR3 is TGTGCCAGCAGCCTGGTGGGGGGCGCGTTTAACTATGGCTACACCTTC.

V gene TRBV19 combines with J gene TRBJ2-7; D gene unclear. CDR3 length: 15 amino acids. The germline CDR1 and CDR2 sequences are LNHDA and SQIVND (reference sequence). V was pared by 7 bases and J by 0 bases, with 16 bases between. The CDR3 nucleotides are TGTGCCAGTACCGAGTACGGCTGGAGCTCCTACGAGCAGTACTTC. Its translation is CASTEYGWSSYEQYF.

This clonotype occurred many times. The V gene is TRBV7-2, the J gene TRBJ1-2; 7 positions agree with TRBD1. CDR1 and CDR2 from the germline V gene are SGHTA and FQGNSA. With 2 bases clipped from V and 4 bases from J, the junction kept 1 base outside the gene matches. This CDR3 is 13 amino acids long. The CDR3 here is CASSLPGGYGYTF. For the CDR3, the DNA is TGTGCCAGCAGCTTACCAGGGGGCTATGGCTACACCTTC.

Here the CDR3 reads CASSFRTGGEAFF. CDR3 in DNA: TGTGCCAGCAGCTTCCGGACAGGCGGTGAAGCTTTCTTT. J is TRBJ1-1 and V is TRBV7-2, with 7 bases fitting TRBD1. Germline CDR1 and CDR2: SGHTA and FQGNSA. Trimming at V came to 3 bases and at J to 7 bases, leaving 5 bases not matched to a gene. The CDR3 consists of 13 residues.

This clonotype was seen a single time. The chain is built from TRBV25-1 and TRBJ1-1; 7 positions agree with TRBD1. This CDR3 has 16 amino acids. Germline assignment: CDR1 MGHDK and CDR2 SYGVNS. J lost 0 bases, V lost 5 bases, and 9 bases had no gene match. The DNA of the CDR3 is TGTGCCAGCAGTTACTCGAAAGGGGGCTTGAACACTGAAGCTTTCTTT. It encodes CASSYSKGGLNTEAFF. Based on the CDR3 plus reference TRBV25-1 and TRBJ1-1, the full variable domain is EADIYQTPRYLVIGTGKKITLECSQTMGHDKMYWYQQDPGMELHLIHYSYGVNSTEKGDLSSESTVSRIRTEHFPLTLESARPSHTSQYLCASSYSKGGLNTEAFFGQGTRLTVV.

The chain joins TRBV25-1 to TRBJ2-1; TRBD1 matches at 10 bases. The germline gives CDR1 MGHDK, CDR2 SYGVNS. The ends lost 6 bases at V and 4 bases at J; junction bases unmatched: 3. CDR3 length equals 14 residues. The CDR3 protein is CASRSGQGYNEQFF. In DNA, the CDR3 is TGTGCCAGCAGGTCGGGACAGGGGTACAATGAGCAGTTCTTC.

Details on this clonotype: A read error may be the cause here, since a much bigger clone is one base away. V usage is TRBV20-1 and J usage is TRBJ1-3; no clear D. The CDR3 runs to 14 residues. Germline assignment: CDR1 DFQATT and CDR2 SNEGSKA (reference sequence). CDR3 nucleotides: TGCCGTGCTAGTCGGGCTGCGGTGGGAAACACCATATATTTT. This encodes CRASRAAVGNTIYF.

The V and J genes are TRBV11-2 and TRBJ2-1; 7 bases are shared with TRBD2. V dropped 5 bases and J dropped 6; count of bases not matched to a gene: 19. Germline CDR1 and CDR2: SGHAT and FQNNGV. The CDR3 loop spans 18 amino acids. In DNA form, the CDR3 reads TGTGCCAGCAGCCGACACGGTCGGGGGGAAGGCCTCCCCAATGAGCAGTTCTTC. Residues: CASSRHGRGEGLPNEQFF.

In its sample, this clonotype was seen a few times. This chain joins TRBV6-5 and TRBJ2-7; 10 nucleotides match TRBD2. V trimming: 2 bases; J trimming: 2 bases; junction bases outside the gene matches: 9. The CDR3 is made up of 17 amino acids. CDR1 MNHEY and CDR2 SVGAGI come from the germline V gene. The DNA of the CDR3 is TGTGCCAGCAGTTACCGGCGCACTAGCGGGAAGACCTACGAGCAGTACTTC. Amino acids: CASSYRRTSGKTYEQYF.

Ten or more counts support this clonotype. V and J are TRBV14 and TRBJ1-6; D gene ambiguous. This CDR3 has 15 residues. Per germline, CDR1 SGHDN and CDR2 FVKESK. V lost 3 bases to trimming and J lost 8 bases, with 14 bases between them. The CDR3 reads CASSQEHGKYSPLHF. CDR3 DNA: TGTGCCAGCAGCCAGGAACACGGAAAGTATTCACCCCTCCACTTT.

The rearrangement uses TRBV7-3 and TRBJ2-2; TRBD2 is a possible D gene (7 bases). Trimming took off 5 bases at V and 7 bases at J, with 17 bases between the two ends. CDR3 length: 15 amino acids. Germline V lookup: CDR1 SGHTA, CDR2 FQGTGA. CDR3 DNA sequence: TGTGCCAGCAGCCCCACGGGGGGCTCGATCGGGGAGCTGTTTTTT. This sequence encodes CASSPTGGSIGELFF.

The V and J genes are TRBV24-1 and TRBJ2-5, with TRBD2 as a possible D gene (6 bases). The germline gives CDR1 KGHDR, CDR2 SFDVKD. The CDR3 consists of 13 residues. V lost 5 bases and J lost 4, with 10 bases in between. CDR3 nucleotide sequence: TGTGCCACCAGTGCGGCGGGGCGAGAGACCCAGTACTTC. Translation: CATSAAGRETQYF.

This clonotype was picked up a small number of times. J is TRBJ2-7 and V is TRBV9; D tentatively fits TRBD1 or TRBD2 (5 bases each). The CDR3 consists of 14 residues. Trimming left V 3 bases short and J 7 bases short, with 17 bases between. Germline loops: CDR1 SGDLS, CDR2 YYNGEE. CDR3 in DNA: TGTGCCAGCAGCGGTACTAGGGGTGGCCGGGAGCAGTACTTC. Encoded protein: CASSGTRGGREQYF.

This clonotype was seen a handful of times. This chain links TRBV9 with TRBJ1-1; D might be TRBD1 (6 bases). V dropped 0 bases and J dropped 3 bases, with 12 bases sitting between them. Germline V gene data show CDR1 as SGDLS and CDR2 as YYNGEE. This CDR3 has 15 residues. The CDR3 nucleotides read TGTGCCAGCAGCGTAGCTGTACAGGGCTACACTGAAGCTTTCTTT. This codes for CASSVAVQGYTEAFF.

The rearrangement uses TRBV3-1 and TRBJ1-2; a weak D match, TRBD1 (6 bases). The CDR3 has 14 residues. Germline assignment: CDR1 LGHDT and CDR2 YNNKEL (reference sequence). V was trimmed by 1 base and J by 2 bases, leaving 8 bases between them. The CDR3 is CASSQVGGNYGYTF. The CDR3 DNA follows: TGTGCCAGCAGCCAAGTAGGGGGGAACTATGGCTACACCTTC.

In this sample, this clonotype turned up many times. The rearrangement links TRBV7-2 to TRBJ2-7, with 7 bases lining up with TRBD2. The V segment lost 5 bases and the J segment 2 bases; nucleotides outside the gene matches: 6. Germline CDR1 reads SGHTA; CDR2 reads FQGNSA. This CDR3 contains 14 residues. Here the CDR3 DNA reads TGTGCCAGCAGCCCGAGCGGGAAACCCTACGAGCAGTACTTC. Translated, it gives CASSPSGKPYEQYF. Full variable domain (rest looked up from reference TRBV7-2 and TRBJ2-7): GAGVSQSPSNKVTEKGKDVELRCDPISGHTALYWYRQSLGQGLEFLIYFQGNSAPDKSGLPSDRFSAERTGGSVSTLTIQRTQQEDSAVYLCASSPSGKPYEQYFGPGTRLTVT.

Remarks on this clonotype: As the CDR3 is not closed by the conserved phenylalanine or tryptophan, this likely results from a read error. The chain carries TRBV20-1 and TRBJ2-1; the match to TRBD2 covers 9 bases. Germline CDR1 DFQATT, CDR2 SNEGSKA (reference sequence). This CDR3 has 15 residues. The V gene end was trimmed by 6 bases and the J gene end by 4 bases; junction bases not matched to a gene: 10. The CDR3 here is CSAPGRLAGYNEQFS. The CDR3 DNA is TGCAGTGCCCCGGGCAGGCTAGCGGGGTACAATGAGCAGTTCTCC.

In its sample, this clonotype was seen many times. The chain has TRBV19 and TRBJ2-7; the D call may be TRBD1 or TRBD2 (5 bases each). The V end lost 8 bases, the J end lost 3 bases, and 17 bases lay between the germline ends. This CDR3 is built from 14 residues. Germline loops: CDR1 LNHDA, CDR2 SQIVND (reference sequence). The chain's CDR3 is CASFAGAPLYEQYF. The CDR3 nucleotides are TGTGCCAGTTTCGCCGGGGCCCCCCTCTACGAGCAGTACTTC.